This T cell receptor (beta chain) came from a study of cytomegalovirus exposure and HLA in healthy donors. Study findings and constraints: Associated with cytomegalovirus, according to the listing, were some 150 TCR beta chains. A cluster of highly shared sequence variants was likely a sequencing artifact. The analysis excluded some indistinguishable V segments, including TRBV6-2 and TRBV6-3. Presence/absence analyses took donor sequencing depth as roughly uniform.

The CDR3 is 11 amino acids. Between the trimmed V and J ends, which lost 6 bases and 5 bases, there was a span of 8 bases. From germline, CDR1 is SGHNT and CDR2 YYREEE (reference sequence). The primer mix had 60 Vbeta and 13 Jbeta primers. Assay: immunoSEQ multiplex PCR; the TCRdb copy retains only in-frame clones and omits some. The sample records approximately 150,000 clones, 83% being singletons. Points on this clone: Its antigen is as yet unknown.

The receptor's source is a man in his forties or fifties in good health and CMV-seropositive. The gene calls are TRBV5-4 and TRBJ2-5, with TRBD2 as a possible D gene (5 bases). Sequencing was performed on PBMCs. CDR3 DNA: TGTGCCAGCAACAGCGGTGAGACCCAGTACTTC. Encoded protein: CASNSGETQYF.